Described below is a single T cell receptor (beta chain) sequence and its context. As yet, its antigen is unknown. Germline-derived CDR1 and CDR2 are KGHSH and LQKENI. V lost 4 bases and J 2 bases, leaving 9 bases between the germline ends. There are 14 residues in the CDR3. Patients had blood sampled at baseline and again on cycle 4 day 1 and cycle 7 day 1. The data originate from a study of OX40 agonist ivuxolimab in advanced cancers. Study-level findings and limits: There was clonal expansion of CD4+ and CD8+ blood T cells by week 6 at 0.1 to 3.0 mg/kg. Also present in some nonresponders was a low level of normalized T-cell clonal expansion.

TCRdb's copy holds only in-frame clones and misses some; the assay was immunoSEQ multiplex PCR. The sample has about 80,000 clones, roughly 84% seen once. The sequencing used CD4+ or CD8+ T cells sorted from blood, collected in a trial of the OX40 agonist ivuxolimab. This TCR was sampled from an adult with an advanced solid tumor such as melanoma, head and neck, liver or kidney cancer. The V gene is TRBV18, the J gene TRBJ2-1, with D hard to call. CDR3 coding DNA: TGTGCCAGCTCACGGAATGACCCCTACAATGAGCAGTTCTTC. Protein: CASSRNDPYNEQFF.